This T cell receptor (beta chain) appears in the sequencing data of a study of Graves' ophthalmopathy and Graves' hyperthyroidism. For repertoire sequencing, the TCR beta CDR3 regions were amplified from RNA transcripts. RT-PCR in the first round used HTBI primers; a second-round multiplex PCR followed. A single record per CDR3 protein comes from TCRdb applying MiXCR to the multiplex PCR reads. The sample includes a few hundred thousand distinct CDR3 sequences, about 40% of them seen just once. Study results and caveats: Blood shared most expanded thyroid clonotypes above 0.001 frequency. In separating ophthalmopathy from stable hyperthyroidism, a 13-signature model achieved around 85% sensitivity and around 80% specificity.

For this clonotype: The antigen is undetermined.

The hyperthyroidism patients had a new diagnosis of under 2 months' duration and were aged 18 to 65. Diagnoses were established from clinical symptoms, serum thyroxine, TRAb, thyroid ultrasound and orbital computed tomography. V lost 6 bases to trimming and J lost 6 bases, with 14 bases between them. The V gene's germline CDR1 is MNHEY and CDR2 SVGAGI. The CDR3 runs 13 residues. The clonotype was recovered from an adult man with Graves' hyperthyroidism. Source material: peripheral blood or thyroid tissue (not recorded which). This chain joins TRBV6-5 and TRBJ1-2, with a possible D match to TRBD1 (5 bases). The CDR3 loop reads CASSLSGVHGYTF. Here the CDR3 DNA reads TGTGCCAGCAGCTTATCGGGGGTCCATGGCTACACCTTC.